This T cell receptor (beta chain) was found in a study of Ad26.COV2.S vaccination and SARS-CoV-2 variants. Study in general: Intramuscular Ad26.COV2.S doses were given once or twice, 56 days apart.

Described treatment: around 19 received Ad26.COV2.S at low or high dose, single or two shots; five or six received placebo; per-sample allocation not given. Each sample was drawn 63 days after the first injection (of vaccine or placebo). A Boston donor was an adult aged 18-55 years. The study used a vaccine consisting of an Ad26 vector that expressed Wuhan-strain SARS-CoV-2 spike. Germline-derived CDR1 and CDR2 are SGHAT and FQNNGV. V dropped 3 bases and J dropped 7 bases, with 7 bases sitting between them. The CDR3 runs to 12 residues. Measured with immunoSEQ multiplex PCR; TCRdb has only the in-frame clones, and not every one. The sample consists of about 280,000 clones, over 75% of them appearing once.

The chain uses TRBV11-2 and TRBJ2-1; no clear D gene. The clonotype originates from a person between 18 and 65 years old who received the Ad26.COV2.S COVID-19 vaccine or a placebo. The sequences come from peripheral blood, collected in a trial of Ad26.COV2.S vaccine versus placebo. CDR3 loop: CASSFASNEQFF. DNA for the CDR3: TGTGCCAGCAGCTTTGCTAGTAATGAGCAGTTCTTC.